Presented here are 24 T cell receptor beta chains from one specimen sequenced in a study of blood T cell repertoires in COVID-19 (TCRdb year 2020). Preparation of the library involved the immunoSEQ multiplex PCR assay. The immuneACCESS repertoire file appears here via TCRdb, limited to in-frame rearrangements. These files lack a portion of the clones; in checked studies, under half of the deficit traces to unresolved V genes, and the cause of the others is not known. The sample contains over 30,000 clones, approximately 91% of them found a single time. The ten biggest clones cover about a quarter of the sample. Sequencing was done on a sample of peripheral blood. The receptors were sampled from a woman aged 80 or older with active or convalescent COVID-19.

J is TRBJ2-3 and V is TRBV18; 7 positions match TRBD2. The V and J ends lost 4 bases and 0 bases, in that order; junction bases with no gene match: 10. The CDR3 length is 17 residues. Germline CDR1 and CDR2: KGHSH and LQKENI. CDR3 in DNA: TGTGCCAGCTCACTCCAGAGGGGACTACCTAGCACAGATACGCAGTATTTT. Protein: CASSLQRGLPSTDTQYF.

This clone was observed a handful of times. This chain links TRBV4-1 with TRBJ1-2, with 9 bases identical to TRBD1. The germline gives CDR1 MGHRA, CDR2 YSYEKL. Trimming at V came to 4 bases and at J to 2 bases, leaving 5 bases not matched to a gene. The CDR3 sequence is 15 residues long. CDR3 loop: CASSPIGTGNYGYTF. CDR3 nucleotide sequence: TGCGCCAGCAGCCCTATCGGGACAGGGAACTATGGCTACACCTTC.

The J gene is TRBJ2-1, the V gene TRBV5-4, with TRBD2 identical over 10 bases. The CDR3 contains 16 residues. The V segment lost 6 bases and the J segment 10 bases; nucleotides outside the gene matches: 16. Germline V gene data show CDR1 as SGHNT and CDR2 as YYREEE (reference sequence). CDR3 residues: CASTKTLAGDKQEQFF. The CDR3 DNA sequence: TGTGCCAGCACCAAAACTCTAGCGGGGGACAAACAAGAGCAGTTCTTC.

V and J are TRBV2 and TRBJ1-3; TRBD1 is a possible D gene (6 bases). With 2 bases removed from V and 3 bases from J, the gap between germline ends came to 11 bases. Germline V gene lookup returns CDR1 SNHLY and CDR2 FYNNEI. The CDR3 spans 15 residues. CDR3 sequence: CASSETRTVGNTIYF. As DNA, the CDR3 is TGTGCCAGCAGTGAAACTCGGACAGTTGGAAACACCATATATTTT. Combining the CDR3 with reference TRBV2 and TRBJ1-3 gives the whole variable domain EPEVTQTPSHQVTQMGQEVILRCVPISNHLYFYWYRQILGQKVEFLVSFYNNEISEKSEIFDDQFSVERPDGSNFTLKIRSTKLEDSAMYFCASSETRTVGNTIYFGEGSWLTVV.

This CDR3 is CASSPLSGQGWANEQFF. DNA of the CDR3: TGTGCCAGCTCACCATTATCGGGACAGGGCTGGGCCAATGAGCAGTTCTTC. J is TRBJ2-1 and V is TRBV18; 9 bases agree with TRBD1. The ends lost 2 bases at V and 6 bases at J; junction bases unmatched: 11. CDR1 and CDR2 from the germline V gene are KGHSH and LQKENI. The CDR3 is made up of 17 amino acids. The whole variable domain, remainder taken from reference TRBV18 and TRBJ2-1, is NAGVMQNPRHLVRRRGQEARLRCSPMKGHSHVYWYRQLPEEGLKFMVYLQKENIIDESGMPKERFSAEFPKEGPSILRIQQVVRGDSAAYFCASSPLSGQGWANEQFFGPGTRLTVL.

This clone appeared a few times. V usage is TRBV2 and J usage is TRBJ1-6; D is uncertain. V lost 7 bases and J 9 bases, leaving 16 bases between the germline ends. CDR1 SNHLY and CDR2 FYNNEI come from the germline V gene. CDR3 length: 14 residues. CDR3 DNA: TGTGCCAGCAACGGAGGAGGGATCGGTTCACCCCTCCACTTT. Protein: CASNGGGIGSPLHF.

A few counts support this clone. The chain joins TRBV19 to TRBJ1-2, with TRBD1 as a possible D gene (5 bases). CDR1 and CDR2 from the germline V gene are LNHDA and SQIVND (reference sequence). The CDR3 totals 14 residues. The V and J ends lost 4 bases and 2 bases respectively, with 11 bases between them. CDR3 nucleotides: TGTGCCAGTAGTAGCCAACAGGAGAACTATGGCTACACCTTC. It specifies CASSSQQENYGYTF.

The genes are TRBV6-5 and TRBJ2-7; no firm D call. Germline-derived CDR1 and CDR2 are MNHEY and SVGAGI. CDR3 size: 14 residues. The V end lost 7 bases, the J end lost 2 bases, and 15 bases lay between the germline ends. The CDR3 coding sequence is TGTGCCAGCATGGCTTTGTACGAAACCTACGAGCAGTACTTC. Its protein product is CASMALYETYEQYF.

CDR3 sequence reads: CASSLNPISGAEAFF. CDR3 DNA: TGTGCCAGCAGCTTGAATCCTATATCAGGTGCTGAAGCTTTCTTT. The V and J genes are TRBV5-4 and TRBJ1-1; D is undetermined. The CDR3 has 15 residues. CDR1 and CDR2 (germline): SGHNT, YYREEE (reference sequence). Trimming took 1 base from V and 6 from J, leaving 16 bases between them.

The chain uses TRBV14 and TRBJ2-6, with 10 bases identical to TRBD1. This CDR3 region has 16 residues. Trimming took 4 bases from V and 3 from J; bases not matched to a gene: 3. Looked up from germline, CDR1 is SGHDN and CDR2 is FVKESK. The DNA of the CDR3 is TGTGCCAGCAGCCGGGACAGGGGCTTTGGGGCCAACGTCCTGACTTTC. Amino acid sequence: CASSRDRGFGANVLTF.

The V gene is TRBV10-1, the J gene TRBJ1-1; maybe TRBD1 (5 bases). Germline lookup yields CDR1 WNHNN and CDR2 SYGVQD (reference sequence). The CDR3 is 14 residues long. V lost 3 bases and J 11 bases, leaving 19 bases between the germline ends. CDR3 sequence reads: CASSDTFQRGEAFF. Written as DNA, the CDR3 is TGCGCCAGCAGTGATACATTTCAGCGGGGGGAGGCTTTCTTT.

V usage is TRBV2 and J usage is TRBJ2-7, with D perhaps TRBD1 (6 bases). This CDR3 is built from 15 residues. V dropped 6 bases and J dropped 1 base, with 16 bases sitting between them. Germline lookup yields CDR1 SNHLY and CDR2 FYNNEI. In DNA form, the CDR3 reads TGTGCCAGCAGATACCGGACAGTCGATTCCTACGAGCAGTACTTC. Translation gives CASRYRTVDSYEQYF.

The chain links TRBV5-1 to TRBJ2-7; possibly TRBD1 for D (6 bases). Germline values: CDR1 SGHRS, CDR2 YFSETQ. The V and J ends lost 0 bases and 3 bases respectively, with 10 bases between them. CDR3 length: 14 amino acids. For the CDR3, the DNA is TGCGCCAGCAGCTTGGACAGGGAAGGCTACGAGCAGTACTTC. Residues: CASSLDREGYEQYF.

This clone was found once. This chain joins TRBV29-1 and TRBJ1-1; the match to TRBD1 covers 10 bases. The V segment lost 7 bases and the J segment 5 bases; nucleotides outside the gene matches: 7. The CDR3 sequence is 13 residues long. CDR1 SQVTM and CDR2 ANQGSEA come from the germline V gene. The CDR3 reads CSAKTGGNTEAFF. The CDR3 DNA reads TGCAGCGCTAAGACAGGGGGCAATACTGAAGCTTTCTTT. Full variable domain (rest looked up from reference TRBV29-1 and TRBJ1-1): SAVISQKPSRDICQRGTSLTIQCQVDSQVTMMFWYRQQPGQSLTLIATANQGSEATYESGFVIDKFPISRPNLTFSTLTVSNMSPEDSSIYLCSAKTGGNTEAFFGQGTRLTVV.

The rearrangement links TRBV9 to TRBJ1-3, with no clear D. The CDR3 spans 15 residues. Trimming cost V 0 bases and J 1 base, with 8 bases left between them. CDR1 SGDLS and CDR2 YYNGEE come from the germline V gene. CDR3 region: CASSVGGVSGNTIYF. The CDR3 nucleotides read TGTGCCAGCAGCGTAGGGGGAGTATCTGGAAACACCATATATTTT.

This sequence joins TRBV27 and TRBJ1-3; 8 bases agree with TRBD1. The CDR3 length is 14 residues. Germline V CDR1 and CDR2: MNHEY, SMNVEV (reference sequence). V dropped 6 bases and J dropped 2; count of bases not matched to a gene: 3. CDR3: CASSKQGAGNTIYF. For the CDR3, the DNA is TGTGCCAGCAGCAAACAGGGGGCTGGAAACACCATATATTTT.

The chain uses TRBV2 and TRBJ2-3, with a weak D call TRBD2 (7 bases). The CDR3 runs to 16 residues. Between the trimmed V and J ends, which lost 7 bases and 5 bases, there was a span of 22 bases. Germline V gene data show CDR1 as SNHLY and CDR2 as FYNNEI. The CDR3 DNA reads as TGTGCCAGCACCCCGCAGTTGGGGGGGGCCGTAGATACGCAGTATTTT. It translates to CASTPQLGGAVDTQYF.

The chain carries TRBV6-5 and TRBJ1-6; D ambiguous. Germline V gene data show CDR1 as MNHEY and CDR2 as SVGAGI. Trimming stripped 6 bases from V and 0 bases from J, with 9 bases between. The CDR3 is 15 amino acids. Here the CDR3 reads CASRNIPSYNSPLHF. DNA of the CDR3: TGTGCCAGCAGAAATATCCCCTCCTATAATTCACCCCTCCACTTT.

The V and J genes are TRBV6-1 and TRBJ1-2; 9 bases fit TRBD1. Germline V gene data show CDR1 as MNHNS and CDR2 as SASEGT. This CDR3 comprises 17 residues. The trim removed 0 bases at V and 8 bases at J, leaving 13 bases unmatched. The CDR3 here is CASSEAAGTGSWGGYTF. CDR3 sequence (DNA): TGTGCCAGCAGTGAAGCAGCCGGGACAGGGAGCTGGGGGGGCTACACCTTC.

The chain carries TRBV6-5 and TRBJ2-3; 12 nucleotides match TRBD2. The CDR3 sequence is 16 residues long. CDR1 and CDR2 (germline): MNHEY, SVGAGI. V was pared by 2 bases and J by 5 bases, with 5 bases of the junction left unmatched. As DNA, the CDR3 is TGTGCCAGCAGTTACAATCGGGGACTAGCGGGAGATACGCAGTATTTT. This codes for CASSYNRGLAGDTQYF.

V gene TRBV24-1 combines with J gene TRBJ2-3, with 9 bases matching TRBD2. The CDR3 runs 14 residues. V lost 5 bases, J lost 4 bases, and 3 bases stayed unmatched. Looked up from germline, CDR1 is KGHDR and CDR2 is SFDVKD. The CDR3 DNA sequence: TGTGCCACCAGTGTTGCGGGGGGGTCAGATACGCAGTATTTT. As protein: CATSVAGGSDTQYF.

This clone was observed a handful of times. This chain connects TRBV5-5 to TRBJ1-2; 7 bases map to TRBD1. V lost 0 bases to trimming and J lost 8 bases; unmatched junction nucleotides: 7. The CDR3 consists of 14 residues. Germline V gives CDR1 SGHKS, CDR2 YYEKEE (reference sequence). This CDR3 reads CASSLGQGVGGYTF. The CDR3 nucleotides are TGTGCCAGCAGCTTGGGACAGGGCGTAGGAGGCTACACCTTC.

The rearrangement uses TRBV7-6 and TRBJ1-6; D unclear. CDR1 and CDR2 (germline): SGHVS, FNYEAQ. This CDR3 is 15 amino acids long. Trimming removed 5 bases at V and 0 bases at J, with 8 bases between. The CDR3 coding sequence is TGTGCCAGCAGCCCCTCTAGCTCCTATAATTCACCCCTCCACTTT. Translation: CASSPSSSYNSPLHF.

This sequence joins TRBV5-1 and TRBJ1-5, with D possibly TRBD1 on 5 matching bases. From germline, CDR1 is SGHRS and CDR2 YFSETQ. The CDR3 is 14 amino acids. V lost 4 bases and J lost 3, with 11 bases in between. The CDR3 reads CASSPDSYNQPQHF. For the CDR3, the DNA is TGCGCCAGCAGCCCTGACAGTTACAATCAGCCCCAGCATTTT. The entire variable domain, with the rest obtained from reference TRBV5-1 and TRBJ1-5, is as follows: KAGVTQTPRYLIKTRGQQVTLSCSPISGHRSVSWYQQTPGQGLQFLFEYFSETQRNKGNFPGRFSGRQFSNSRSEMNVSTLELGDSALYLCASSPDSYNQPQHFGDGTRLSIL.